This T cell receptor beta chain is drawn from a study of control samples from healthy donors and cancer patients. Sequencing used immunoSEQ multiplex PCR; TCRdb keeps in-frame clones, though not all of them. The table lists roughly 120,000 clones, approximately 90% of them singletons. Trimming took off 0 bases at V and 1 base at J, with 18 bases between the two ends. CDR1 is LGHNA and CDR2 is YNFKEQ in the germline V gene. CDR3 length: 18 amino acids. This clone showed up many times. Sequencing used blood. The J gene is TRBJ1-2, the V gene TRBV4-2; the D gene is possibly TRBD1 (5 bases). The receptor was isolated from a woman aged 18-29 years in good health. The CDR3 coding sequence is TGTGCCAGCAGCCAAGATGGGGGGTTAGTCAGGAGTAACTATGGCTACACCTTC. Residues: CASSQDGGLVRSNYGYTF.